This entry is about one T cell receptor (beta chain). These data are taken from a study of blood T cell repertoires in COVID-19. Study details: There were acute and convalescent COVID-19 samples, and they came from the United States, Italy and Spain.

Only in-frame clones appear in the TCRdb table, and some are missing; sequencing was by immunoSEQ multiplex PCR. The table has 87,000 or so clones, roughly nine tenths seen once. Germline trimming cut 2 bases from V and 4 bases from J; bases unmatched to any gene: 6. CDR1 is SGHRS, CDR2 YFSETQ, per germline. The CDR3 contains 15 residues. The receptor comes from a woman in her fifties or sixties with active or convalescent COVID-19. This rearrangement joins TRBV5-1 to TRBJ1-1; 9 bases fit TRBD1. Sequenced input: peripheral blood. The CDR3 DNA sequence: TGCGCCAGCAGCTTCGGCTCGACAGGGGGCACTGAAGCTTTCTTT. Amino acids: CASSFGSTGGTEAFF.